This passage covers 8 T cell receptor beta chains from one sample sequenced in a study of control samples from healthy donors and cancer patients. Only in-frame clones appear in the TCRdb table, and some are missing; sequencing was by immunoSEQ multiplex PCR. This sample has 40,000 to 55,000 clones, with around 90% found just once. Sequences were obtained from PBMCs. These receptors came from a middle-aged woman with head and neck cancer.

This chain joins TRBV20-1 and TRBJ2-7, with TRBD2 matching over 8 bases. This CDR3 contains 14 residues. Trimming removed 3 bases from V and 2 bases from J; junction bases left unmatched: 6. Per germline, CDR1 DFQATT and CDR2 SNEGSKA (reference sequence). The CDR3, as DNA: TGCAGTGCTAGTGGGTCGGGAGGGGCCTACGAGCAGTACTTC. Amino acid sequence: CSASGSGGAYEQYF.

The V call is TRBV7-9, the J call TRBJ2-1, with D tentatively TRBD2 (6 bases). The length of the CDR3 is 14 residues. Germline V lookup: CDR1 SEHNR, CDR2 FQNEAQ (reference sequence). Trimming removed 5 bases at V and 6 bases at J, with 14 bases between. The CDR3 DNA is TGTGCCAGCAGCCGTGGGGGGTCCCTCAATGAGCAGTTCTTC. Translation gives CASSRGGSLNEQFF.

This clone appeared a few times. The CDR3 sequence: CASSQEITGSPQGYTF. As DNA, the CDR3 is TGCGCCAGCAGCCAAGAGATTACAGGCAGCCCCCAGGGCTACACCTTC. The chain joins TRBV4-1 to TRBJ1-2; D possibly corresponds to TRBD1 (5 bases). Per germline, CDR1 MGHRA and CDR2 YSYEKL. With 0 bases removed from V and 8 bases from J, the gap between germline ends came to 19 bases. This CDR3 is built from 16 residues.

This clone showed up just once. This chain connects TRBV10-1 to TRBJ1-1; possibly TRBD1 for D (6 bases). The V and J ends lost 6 bases and 7 bases respectively, with 12 bases between them. Per the germline V gene, CDR1 is WNHNN and CDR2 is SYGVQD (reference sequence). The CDR3 extends over 12 amino acids. CDR3 protein: CASRRGTDEAFF. CDR3 bases: TGCGCCAGCAGGAGGGGGACGGATGAAGCTTTCTTT.

This clone was seen a single time. V gene TRBV18 combines with J gene TRBJ1-3, with TRBD1 matching over 8 bases. Germline V gene lookup returns CDR1 KGHSH and CDR2 LQKENI. The CDR3 extends over 15 amino acids. V lost 3 bases and J lost 4; bases outside the gene matches: 5. CDR3 DNA: TGTGCCAGCTCACCTGACAGGGGCAAAGGAAACACCATATATTTT. This translates into CASSPDRGKGNTIYF.

This clone was seen only a few times. This chain links TRBV7-2 with TRBJ1-6; weak D call: TRBD1 (6 bases). Trimming took 6 bases from V and 9 from J, leaving 18 bases between them. This CDR3 spans 15 amino acids. CDR1 and CDR2 (germline): SGHTA, FQGNSA. The CDR3 nucleotides are TGTGCCAGCAGTCTACAGGGTGGTCAGGCTTCACCCCTCCACTTT. The encoded protein is CASSLQGGQASPLHF.

This clone appeared once. The rearrangement uses TRBV6-5 and TRBJ1-2; no firm D call. V lost 2 bases and J lost 6, with 13 bases in between. Germline-derived CDR1 and CDR2 are MNHEY and SVGAGI. The CDR3 sequence is 14 residues long. CDR3 coding DNA: TGTGCCAGCAGTTACGACCGTCTTGCGAATGGCTACACCTTC. It is translated as CASSYDRLANGYTF.

This clone was found a few times. The rearrangement uses TRBV28 and TRBJ1-6, with TRBD1 as a possible D gene (6 bases). The germline V gene encodes CDR1 MDHEN and CDR2 SYDVKM. CDR3 length equals 14 residues. V was shortened by 6 bases and J by 10 bases, with 16 bases between the two germline ends. The CDR3 DNA follows: TGTGCCAGCAGCCCCCTACAGGGCGACTCACCCCTCCACTTT. As protein: CASSPLQGDSPLHF.